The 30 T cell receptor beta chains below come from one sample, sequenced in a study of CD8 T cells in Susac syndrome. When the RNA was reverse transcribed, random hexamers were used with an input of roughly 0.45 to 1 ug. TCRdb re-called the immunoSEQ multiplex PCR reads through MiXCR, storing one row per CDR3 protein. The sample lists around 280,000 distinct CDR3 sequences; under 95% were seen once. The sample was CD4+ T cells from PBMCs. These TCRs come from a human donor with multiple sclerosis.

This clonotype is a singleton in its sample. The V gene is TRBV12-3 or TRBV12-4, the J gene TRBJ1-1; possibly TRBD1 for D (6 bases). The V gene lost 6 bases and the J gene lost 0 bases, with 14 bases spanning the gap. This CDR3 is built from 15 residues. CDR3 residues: CASSPKGVLNTEAFF. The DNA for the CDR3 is TGTGCCAGCAGCCCAAAGGGGGTCTTGAACACTGAAGCTTTCTTT.

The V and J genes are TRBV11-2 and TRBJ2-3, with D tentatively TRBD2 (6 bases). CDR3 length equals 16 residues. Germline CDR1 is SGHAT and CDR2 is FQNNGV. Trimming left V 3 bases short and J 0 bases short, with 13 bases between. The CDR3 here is CASSLGLASSTDTQYF. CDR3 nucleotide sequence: TGTGCCAGCAGCTTGGGGCTAGCGTCTAGCACAGATACGCAGTATTTT.

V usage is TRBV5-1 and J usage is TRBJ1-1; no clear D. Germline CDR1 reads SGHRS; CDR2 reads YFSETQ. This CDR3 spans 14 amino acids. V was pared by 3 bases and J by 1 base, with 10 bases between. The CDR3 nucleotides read TGCGCCAGCAGCTCGACTCAGGCGAACACTGAAGCTTTCTTT. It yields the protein CASSSTQANTEAFF.

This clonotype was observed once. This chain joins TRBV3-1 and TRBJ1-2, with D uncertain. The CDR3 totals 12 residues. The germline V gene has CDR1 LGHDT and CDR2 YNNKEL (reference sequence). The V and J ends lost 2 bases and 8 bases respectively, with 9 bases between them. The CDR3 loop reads CASSQLEGGYTF. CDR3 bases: TGTGCCAGCAGCCAATTAGAGGGCGGCTACACCTTC.

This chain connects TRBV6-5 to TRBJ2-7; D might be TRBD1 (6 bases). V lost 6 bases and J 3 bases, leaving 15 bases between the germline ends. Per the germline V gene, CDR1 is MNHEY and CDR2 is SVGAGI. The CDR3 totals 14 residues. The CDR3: CASSSRGLYYEQYF. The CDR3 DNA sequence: TGTGCCAGCAGCTCCAGGGGCCTGTACTACGAGCAGTACTTC.

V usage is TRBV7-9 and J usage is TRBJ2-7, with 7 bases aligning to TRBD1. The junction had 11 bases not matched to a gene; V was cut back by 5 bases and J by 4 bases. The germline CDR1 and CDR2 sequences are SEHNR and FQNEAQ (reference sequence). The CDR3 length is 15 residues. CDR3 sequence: CASSRSGTVMYEQYF. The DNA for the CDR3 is TGTGCCAGCAGCCGATCCGGGACAGTGATGTACGAGCAGTACTTC.

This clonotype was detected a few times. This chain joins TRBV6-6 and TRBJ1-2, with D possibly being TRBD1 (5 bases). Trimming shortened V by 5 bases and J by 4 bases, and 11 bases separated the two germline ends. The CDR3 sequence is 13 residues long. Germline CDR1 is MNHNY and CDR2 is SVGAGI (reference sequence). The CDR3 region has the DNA TGTGCCAGCAGTCCCGGACAACTCTATGGCTACACCTTC. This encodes CASSPGQLYGYTF.

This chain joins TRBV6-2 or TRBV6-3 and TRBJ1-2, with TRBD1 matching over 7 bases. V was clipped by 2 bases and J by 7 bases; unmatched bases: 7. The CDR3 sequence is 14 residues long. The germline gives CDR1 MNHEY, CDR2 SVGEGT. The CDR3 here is CASSYLRGRGGYTF. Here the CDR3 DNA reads TGTGCCAGCAGTTACCTAAGGGGGCGAGGTGGCTACACCTTC.

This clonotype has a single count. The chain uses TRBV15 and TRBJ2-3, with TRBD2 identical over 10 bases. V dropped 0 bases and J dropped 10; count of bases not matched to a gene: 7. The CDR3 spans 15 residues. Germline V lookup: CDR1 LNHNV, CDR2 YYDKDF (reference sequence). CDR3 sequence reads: CATSREAGGPWAQYF. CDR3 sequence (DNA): TGTGCCACCAGCAGAGAAGCGGGGGGGCCGTGGGCGCAGTATTTT. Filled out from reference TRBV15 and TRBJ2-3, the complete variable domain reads DAMVIQNPRYQVTQFGKPVTLSCSQTLNHNVMYWYQQKSSQAPKLLFHYYDKDFNNEADTPDNFQSRRPNTSFCFLDIRSPGLGDTAMYLCATSREAGGPWAQYFGPGTRLTVL.

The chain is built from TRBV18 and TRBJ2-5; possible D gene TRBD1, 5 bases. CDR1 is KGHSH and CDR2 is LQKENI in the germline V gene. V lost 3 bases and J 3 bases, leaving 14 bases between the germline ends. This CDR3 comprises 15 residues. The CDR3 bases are TGTGCCAGCTCACCCCAGGCAGGGCAAGAAGAGACCCAGTACTTC. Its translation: CASSPQAGQEETQYF.

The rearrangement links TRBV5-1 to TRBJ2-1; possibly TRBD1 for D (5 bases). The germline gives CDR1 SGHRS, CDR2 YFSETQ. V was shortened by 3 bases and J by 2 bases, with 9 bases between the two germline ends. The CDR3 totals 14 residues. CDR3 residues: CASSSQATYNEQFF. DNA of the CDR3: TGCGCCAGCAGCTCACAGGCGACCTACAATGAGCAGTTCTTC.

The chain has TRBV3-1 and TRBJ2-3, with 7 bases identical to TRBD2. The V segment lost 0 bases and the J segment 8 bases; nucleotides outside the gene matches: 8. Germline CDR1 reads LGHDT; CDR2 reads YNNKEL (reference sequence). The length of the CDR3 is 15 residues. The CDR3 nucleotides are TGTGCCAGCAGCCAAGACCGAACTAGCGCCCGTACGCAGTATTTT. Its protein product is CASSQDRTSARTQYF.

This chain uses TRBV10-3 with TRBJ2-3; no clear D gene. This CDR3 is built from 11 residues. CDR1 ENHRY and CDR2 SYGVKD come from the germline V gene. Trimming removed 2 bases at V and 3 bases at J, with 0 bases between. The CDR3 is CAISETDTQYF. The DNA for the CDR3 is TGTGCCATCAGTGAGACAGATACGCAGTATTTT.

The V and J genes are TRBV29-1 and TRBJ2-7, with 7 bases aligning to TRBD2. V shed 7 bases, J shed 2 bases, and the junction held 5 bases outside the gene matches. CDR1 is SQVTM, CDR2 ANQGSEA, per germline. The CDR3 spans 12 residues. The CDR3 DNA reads TGCAGCGCCGCCGGGACTACCTACGAGCAGTACTTC. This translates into CSAAGTTYEQYF.

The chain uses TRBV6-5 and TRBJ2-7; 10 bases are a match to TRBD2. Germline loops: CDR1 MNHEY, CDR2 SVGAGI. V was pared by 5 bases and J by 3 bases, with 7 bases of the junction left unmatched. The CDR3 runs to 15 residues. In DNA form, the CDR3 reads TGTGCCAGCAGTCACAAGCGGGAGGGAGGCTACGAGCAGTACTTC. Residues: CASSHKREGGYEQYF.

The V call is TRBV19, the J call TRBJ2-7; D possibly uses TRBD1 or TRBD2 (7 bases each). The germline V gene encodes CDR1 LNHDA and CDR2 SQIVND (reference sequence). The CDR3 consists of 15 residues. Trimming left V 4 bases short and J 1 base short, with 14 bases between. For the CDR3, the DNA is TGTGCCAGTAGTACCCAGGGGGGGGCGTCCTACGAGCAGTACTTC. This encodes CASSTQGGASYEQYF. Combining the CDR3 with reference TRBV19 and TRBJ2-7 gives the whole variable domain DGGITQSPKYLFRKEGQNVTLSCEQNLNHDAMYWYRQDPGQGLRLIYYSQIVNDFQKGDIAEGYSVSREKKESFPLTVTSAQKNPTAFYLCASSTQGGASYEQYFGPGTRLTVT.

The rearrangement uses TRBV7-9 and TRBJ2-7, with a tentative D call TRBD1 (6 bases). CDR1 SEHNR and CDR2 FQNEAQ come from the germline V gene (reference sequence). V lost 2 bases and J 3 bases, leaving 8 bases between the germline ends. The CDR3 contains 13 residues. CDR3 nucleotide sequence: TGTGCCAGCAGCTTAACAGGGATCTACGAGCAGTACTTC. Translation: CASSLTGIYEQYF.

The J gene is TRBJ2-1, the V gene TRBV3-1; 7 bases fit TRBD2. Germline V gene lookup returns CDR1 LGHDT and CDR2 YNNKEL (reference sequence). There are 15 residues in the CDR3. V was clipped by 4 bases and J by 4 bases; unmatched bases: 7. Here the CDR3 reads CASSPGRAGYNEQFF. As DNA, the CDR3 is TGTGCCAGCAGCCCAGGGAGGGCTGGGTACAATGAGCAGTTCTTC.

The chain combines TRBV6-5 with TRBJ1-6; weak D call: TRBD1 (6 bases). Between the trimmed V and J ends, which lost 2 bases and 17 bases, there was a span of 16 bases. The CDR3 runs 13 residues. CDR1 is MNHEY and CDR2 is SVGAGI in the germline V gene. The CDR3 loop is CASSYSKQGRIHF. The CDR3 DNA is TGTGCCAGCAGTTACAGTAAACAGGGACGAATCCACTTT.

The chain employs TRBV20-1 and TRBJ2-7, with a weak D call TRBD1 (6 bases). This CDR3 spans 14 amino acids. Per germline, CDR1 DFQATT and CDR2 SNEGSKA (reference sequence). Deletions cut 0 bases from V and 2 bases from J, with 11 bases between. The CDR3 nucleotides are TGCAGTGCTAGAGATCTAACAGGGCCCTACGAGCAGTACTTC. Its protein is CSARDLTGPYEQYF.

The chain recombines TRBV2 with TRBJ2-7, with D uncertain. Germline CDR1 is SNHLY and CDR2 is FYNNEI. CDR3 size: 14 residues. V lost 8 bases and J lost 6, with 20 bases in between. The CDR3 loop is CASVRSHITSEQYF. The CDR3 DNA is TGTGCCAGCGTTAGGAGCCACATCACCAGCGAGCAGTACTTC. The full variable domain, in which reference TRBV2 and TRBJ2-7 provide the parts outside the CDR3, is EPEVTQTPSHQVTQMGQEVILRCVPISNHLYFYWYRQILGQKVEFLVSFYNNEISEKSEIFDDQFSVERPDGSNFTLKIRSTKLEDSAMYFCASVRSHITSEQYFGPGTRLTVT.

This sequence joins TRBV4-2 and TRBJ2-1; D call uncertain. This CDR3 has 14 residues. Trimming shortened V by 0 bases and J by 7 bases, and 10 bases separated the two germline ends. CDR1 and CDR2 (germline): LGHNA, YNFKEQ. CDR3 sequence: CASSQDEQLNEQFF. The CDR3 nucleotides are TGTGCCAGCAGCCAAGATGAACAGCTTAATGAGCAGTTCTTC.

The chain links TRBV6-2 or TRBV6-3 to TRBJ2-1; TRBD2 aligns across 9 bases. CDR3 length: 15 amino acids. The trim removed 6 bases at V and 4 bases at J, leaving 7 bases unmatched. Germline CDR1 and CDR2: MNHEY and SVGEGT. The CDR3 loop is CASRSLAGSYNEQFF. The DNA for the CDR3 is TGTGCCAGCAGATCACTAGCGGGCTCTTACAATGAGCAGTTCTTC.

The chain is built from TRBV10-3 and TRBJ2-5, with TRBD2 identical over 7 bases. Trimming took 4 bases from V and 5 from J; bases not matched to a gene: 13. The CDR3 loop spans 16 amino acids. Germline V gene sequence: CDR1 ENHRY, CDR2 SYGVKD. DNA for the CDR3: TGTGCCATCAGTGGCCTCGCGGCGGGAGATCGGGAGACCCAGTACTTC. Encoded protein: CAISGLAAGDRETQYF.

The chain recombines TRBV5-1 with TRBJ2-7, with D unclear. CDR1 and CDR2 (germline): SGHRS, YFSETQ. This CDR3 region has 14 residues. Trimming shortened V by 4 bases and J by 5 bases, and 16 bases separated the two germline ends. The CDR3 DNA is TGCGCCAGCAGCCCGCGGACCCCCGGCCACGAGCAGTACTTC. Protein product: CASSPRTPGHEQYF.

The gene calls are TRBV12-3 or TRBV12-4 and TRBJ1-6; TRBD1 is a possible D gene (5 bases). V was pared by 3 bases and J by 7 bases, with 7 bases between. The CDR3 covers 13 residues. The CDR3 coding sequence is TGTGCCAGCAGTTTTTACAGGAATTCACCCCTCCACTTT. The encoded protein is CASSFYRNSPLHF.

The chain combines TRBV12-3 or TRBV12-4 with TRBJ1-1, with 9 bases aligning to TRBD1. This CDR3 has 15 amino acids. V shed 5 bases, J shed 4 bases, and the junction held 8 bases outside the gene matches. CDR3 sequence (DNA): TGTGCCAGCAGTCCCCAGACAGGGGGGGTCACTGAAGCTTTCTTT. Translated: CASSPQTGGVTEAFF.

This CDR3 is CASSPRQLSYEQYF. The CDR3 nucleotides read TGTGCCAGCAGCCCAAGACAGTTAAGTTACGAGCAGTACTTC. The chain uses TRBV7-8 and TRBJ2-7; TRBD1 is a possible D gene (5 bases). V was clipped by 5 bases and J by 4 bases, with 15 bases between them. Germline V gives CDR1 SGHVS, CDR2 FQNEAQ. CDR3 size: 14 residues.

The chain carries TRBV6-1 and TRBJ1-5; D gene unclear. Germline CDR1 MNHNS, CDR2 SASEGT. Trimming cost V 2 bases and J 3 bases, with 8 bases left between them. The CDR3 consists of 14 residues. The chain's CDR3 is CASSESGPNQPQHF. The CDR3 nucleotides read TGTGCCAGCAGTGAATCGGGCCCCAATCAGCCCCAGCATTTT.

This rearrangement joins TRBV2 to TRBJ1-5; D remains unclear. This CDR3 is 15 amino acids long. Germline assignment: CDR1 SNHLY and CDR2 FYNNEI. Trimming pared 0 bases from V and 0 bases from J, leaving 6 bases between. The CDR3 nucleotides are TGTGCCAGCAGTGAAGCAGAATATAGCAATCAGCCCCAGCATTTT. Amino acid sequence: CASSEAEYSNQPQHF.